The clone carrying this TCR delta chain appeared a few times. V was pared by 3 bases and J by 0 bases, with 6 bases of the junction left unmatched. The CDR3 spans 16 residues. Germline values: CDR1 GEAIGNYY, CDR2 EKD. These data belong to a study of gamma-delta T cells after stem cell transplantation. TCRdb re-processed the RT-PCR reads using CATT. The top ten hold 3.5% to 4% of the sample, which has around 13,000 delta-chain clones, roughly 30% seen once. This TCR was recovered from a human donor. It is not recorded whose cells these are; they may come from a transplant donor. The chain is built from TRDV2 and TRDJ1; 10 positions agree with TRDD3. The sequencing sample was made of gamma-delta T cells. The CDR3 nucleotides are TGTGCCTGTGACTTACGGACTGGGGGATACACCGATAAACTCATCTTT. This encodes CACDLRTGGYTDKLIF.